The 30 T cell receptor beta chains below come from one sample, sequenced in a study of T cell changes during pregnancy in multiple sclerosis. Using immunoSEQ multiplex PCR, the repertoire was profiled, and TCRdb retains in-frame clones only, with some absent. The table lists 75,000 to 85,000 clones, around 93% of them singletons, with around 2.3% in the top ten. This material consisted of peripheral blood, taken in the second trimester of pregnancy. Source of these receptors: a female donor with multiple sclerosis, enrolled in a pregnancy study.

This chain links TRBV29-1 with TRBJ2-1; 9 positions match TRBD1. CDR1 is SQVTM and CDR2 is ANQGSEA in the germline V gene. The length of the CDR3 is 14 residues. Trimming cost V 6 bases and J 2 bases; bases outside gene matches: 5. The DNA for the CDR3 is TGCAGCGTCACCGGGACAGGGACCTACAATGAGCAGTTCTTC. This encodes CSVTGTGTYNEQFF.

The rearrangement joins TRBV19 to TRBJ1-2; 7 positions agree with TRBD1. Germline loops: CDR1 LNHDA, CDR2 SQIVND (reference sequence). The trim removed 6 bases at V and 6 bases at J, leaving 7 bases unmatched. The CDR3 is 13 amino acids. CDR3 sequence: CASSKDRVDGYTF. The CDR3 nucleotides read TGTGCCAGTAGCAAAGACAGGGTTGATGGCTACACCTTC.

The V and J genes are TRBV10-2 and TRBJ1-2; tentative D call: TRBD1 (6 bases). The CDR3 extends over 15 amino acids. V lost 3 bases, J lost 3 bases, and 14 bases lay in between. The germline V gene encodes CDR1 WSHSY and CDR2 SAAADI. Here the CDR3 reads CASSDQSPGDYGYTF. The CDR3 DNA sequence: TGCGCCAGCAGTGACCAATCTCCAGGGGACTATGGCTACACCTTC.

CDR3 nucleotides: TGTGCCACCAGCGGAGGGCAAGGGGGTAGCAATCAGCCCCAGCATTTT. Amino acids: CATSGGQGGSNQPQHF. The V gene is TRBV15, the J gene TRBJ1-5; TRBD1 might be the D (6 bases). The CDR3 sequence is 16 residues long. V was pared by 5 bases and J by 0 bases, with 14 bases between. Germline CDR1 reads LNHNV; CDR2 reads YYDKDF (reference sequence).

This clone was seen a handful of times. The rearrangement joins TRBV6-6 to TRBJ1-1; 8 bases match TRBD1. Trimming at V came to 5 bases and at J to 6 bases, leaving 11 bases not matched to a gene. The CDR3 extends over 15 amino acids. Germline CDR1 and CDR2: MNHNY and SVGAGI (reference sequence). CDR3 region: CASSPPTGERPEAFF. CDR3 nucleotide sequence: TGTGCCAGCAGTCCACCGACAGGGGAGCGACCTGAAGCTTTCTTT.

This chain joins TRBV30 and TRBJ2-7; 11 bases match TRBD1. This CDR3 region has 13 residues. V shed 2 bases and J 4 bases; nucleotides not matched to a gene: 1. Per the germline V gene, CDR1 is GTSNPN and CDR2 is SVGIG (reference sequence). The CDR3 here is CAWSRDRGYEQYF. The CDR3 nucleotides read TGTGCCTGGAGTCGGGACAGGGGGTACGAGCAGTACTTC.

This clone occurred once. The chain couples TRBV27 to TRBJ2-7; D is uncertain. The V gene lost 4 bases and the J gene lost 3 bases, with 4 bases spanning the gap. CDR3 length equals 11 residues. Germline V lookup: CDR1 MNHEY, CDR2 SMNVEV (reference sequence). This chain's CDR3 is CASSSYYEQYF. DNA for the CDR3: TGTGCCAGCAGTTCGTACTACGAGCAGTACTTC.

V gene TRBV7-9 combines with J gene TRBJ1-5; D uncertain. This CDR3 is 15 amino acids long. Trimming removed 5 bases from V and 0 bases from J, with 11 bases in between. Germline CDR1 reads SEHNR; CDR2 reads FQNEAQ (reference sequence). The CDR3: CASSHGEYSNQPQHF. CDR3 bases: TGTGCCAGCAGCCACGGAGAATATAGCAATCAGCCCCAGCATTTT.

The V and J genes are TRBV5-1 and TRBJ2-2; D is possibly TRBD1 (5 bases). CDR1 SGHRS and CDR2 YFSETQ come from the germline V gene. This CDR3 has 13 residues. The germline V and J ends were trimmed by 3 bases and 5 bases, with 8 bases remaining between them. CDR3 region: CASSSRATGELFF. The CDR3 DNA sequence: TGCGCCAGCAGCTCCAGGGCTACCGGGGAGCTGTTTTTT. The entire variable domain, with the rest obtained from reference TRBV5-1 and TRBJ2-2, is as follows: KAGVTQTPRYLIKTRGQQVTLSCSPISGHRSVSWYQQTPGQGLQFLFEYFSETQRNKGNFPGRFSGRQFSNSRSEMNVSTLELGDSALYLCASSSRATGELFFGEGSRLTVL.

This clone occurred once. This chain links TRBV15 with TRBJ1-1, with TRBD1 as a possible D gene (5 bases). Trimming took off 1 base at V and 4 bases at J, with 10 bases between the two ends. This CDR3 contains 14 residues. The germline gives CDR1 LNHNV, CDR2 YYDKDF (reference sequence). CDR3 sequence reads: CATSRGGLGTEAFF. Here the CDR3 DNA reads TGTGCCACCAGCAGAGGGGGCTTAGGCACTGAAGCTTTCTTT.

The chain links TRBV19 to TRBJ2-6; TRBD1 might be the D (6 bases). The CDR3 totals 17 residues. V lost 1 base and J 0 bases, leaving 10 bases between the germline ends. Germline V CDR1 and CDR2: LNHDA, SQIVND (reference sequence). CDR3 bases: TGTGCCAGTAGTATAGGGGGGCTCCCCTCTGGGGCCAACGTCCTGACTTTC. Translating it yields CASSIGGLPSGANVLTF.

The rearrangement uses TRBV2 and TRBJ2-1, with 8 bases identical to TRBD2. The V gene's germline CDR1 is SNHLY and CDR2 FYNNEI. V was pared by 3 bases and J by 8 bases, with 12 bases of the junction left unmatched. The CDR3 has 16 amino acids. The CDR3 region is CASSDGYGGGWDEQFF. CDR3 coding DNA: TGTGCCAGCAGTGATGGATACGGGGGGGGTTGGGATGAGCAGTTCTTC.

The chain carries TRBV7-6 and TRBJ1-1; D possibly corresponds to TRBD1 (5 bases). The CDR3 contains 15 residues. V shed 5 bases and J shed 2 bases, with 15 bases lying between them. Germline loops: CDR1 SGHVS, CDR2 FNYEAQ. This CDR3 reads CASSQGGPINTEAFF. The CDR3 DNA reads TGTGCCAGCAGCCAGGGAGGGCCTATTAACACTGAAGCTTTCTTT.

V gene TRBV4-1 combines with J gene TRBJ1-2; 10 positions match TRBD1. Germline-derived CDR1 and CDR2 are MGHRA and YSYEKL. V shed 1 base and J 5 bases; nucleotides not matched to a gene: 7. This CDR3 is built from 16 residues. CDR3 residues: CASSQAGQGVKYGYTF. The DNA for the CDR3 is TGCGCCAGCAGCCAAGCAGGACAGGGGGTTAAGTATGGCTACACCTTC.

This rearrangement joins TRBV6-6 to TRBJ2-2; 9 bases are shared with TRBD2. Germline V gene data show CDR1 as MNHNY and CDR2 as SVGAGI (reference sequence). V trimming: 2 bases; J trimming: 7 bases; junction bases outside the gene matches: 8. The CDR3 runs to 16 residues. The CDR3: CASSYGAGGTGGELFF. The CDR3 DNA reads TGTGCCAGCAGTTACGGGGCGGGGGGGACTGGCGGGGAGCTGTTTTTT.

The rearrangement uses TRBV5-1 and TRBJ2-5; 8 positions agree with TRBD1. With V trimmed by 4 bases and J by 5 bases, 10 bases remained unmatched. CDR1 is SGHRS, CDR2 YFSETQ, per germline. CDR3 size: 15 residues. CDR3 bases: TGCGCCAGCAGCCCCGCAGGGGGCCGGGATGAGACCCAGTACTTC. Its protein product is CASSPAGGRDETQYF.

The rearrangement links TRBV4-1 to TRBJ2-7; 8 nucleotides agree with TRBD2. CDR1 and CDR2 (germline): MGHRA, YSYEKL. The CDR3 runs 17 residues. V shed 0 bases, J shed 0 bases, and the junction held 7 bases outside the gene matches. CDR3 DNA: TGCGCCAGCAGCCAAGAATTGGCGGGGGGAAGCTCCTACGAGCAGTACTTC. This translates into CASSQELAGGSSYEQYF.

The chain joins TRBV2 to TRBJ2-7; a weak D match, TRBD1 (6 bases). The CDR3 loop spans 15 amino acids. V was pared by 4 bases and J by 0 bases, with 13 bases between. Germline V CDR1 and CDR2: SNHLY, FYNNEI. The CDR3 coding sequence is TGTGCCAGCAGTGCCGGGACACACCTCTCCTACGAGCAGTACTTC. Protein product: CASSAGTHLSYEQYF. The full variable domain, in which reference TRBV2 and TRBJ2-7 provide the parts outside the CDR3, is EPEVTQTPSHQVTQMGQEVILRCVPISNHLYFYWYRQILGQKVEFLVSFYNNEISEKSEIFDDQFSVERPDGSNFTLKIRSTKLEDSAMYFCASSAGTHLSYEQYFGPGTRLTVT.

In DNA, the CDR3 is TGTGCCAGCAGCGTCGAGGGTGGCACTGAAGCTTTCTTT. It specifies CASSVEGGTEAFF. The genes are TRBV11-3 and TRBJ1-1; D is unclear. CDR1 is SGHNT, CDR2 YENEEA, per germline. CDR3 length: 13 amino acids. V was clipped by 5 bases and J by 4 bases, with 11 bases between them.

This clone was detected once. The chain couples TRBV6-1 to TRBJ1-2; 7 bases fit TRBD1. J gave up 12 bases and V 2 bases, and 9 bases lay outside the gene matches. Germline V gene sequence: CDR1 MNHNS, CDR2 SASEGT. The CDR3 is made up of 13 amino acids. DNA for the CDR3: TGTGCCAGCAGTGAAACTGGACAGGTCCGCCACACCTTC. Protein sequence: CASSETGQVRHTF.

The CDR3 DNA reads TGTGCCAGCAGGAGGTTAGGGGATGGCTACACCTTC. This gives the protein CASRRLGDGYTF. The V and J genes are TRBV11-2 and TRBJ1-2; tentative D call: TRBD1 (5 bases). From germline, CDR1 is SGHAT and CDR2 FQNNGV. The CDR3 is 12 amino acids. Trimming removed 6 bases from V and 6 bases from J, with 11 bases in between.

The gene calls are TRBV6-5 and TRBJ1-1; TRBD1 aligns across 7 bases. CDR3 length equals 13 residues. V shed 4 bases, J shed 6 bases, and the junction held 5 bases outside the gene matches. Germline V CDR1 and CDR2: MNHEY, SVGAGI. The CDR3 sequence: CASSFTGAPEAFF. In DNA form, the CDR3 reads TGTGCCAGCAGTTTTACAGGGGCGCCTGAAGCTTTCTTT.

The chain has TRBV9 and TRBJ2-1, with a tentative D call TRBD2 (6 bases). The CDR3 sequence is 13 residues long. Germline lookup yields CDR1 SGDLS and CDR2 YYNGEE. Trimming removed 0 bases at V and 15 bases at J, with 16 bases between. CDR3: CASSVATQGGLFF. DNA of the CDR3: TGTGCCAGCAGCGTAGCCACCCAGGGAGGTCTGTTCTTC.

This chain uses TRBV19 with TRBJ2-2; TRBD2 might be the D (6 bases). Trimming took 3 bases from V and 12 from J, leaving 11 bases between them. Germline CDR1 reads LNHDA; CDR2 reads SQIVND (reference sequence). CDR3 length: 12 amino acids. In DNA, the CDR3 is TGTGCCAGTAGTATTAGGGAGGAAAAGCTGTTTTTT. The encoded protein is CASSIREEKLFF.

V and J are TRBV27 and TRBJ2-3; 11 positions agree with TRBD2. Trimming cost V 7 bases and J 5 bases; bases outside gene matches: 8. The germline V gene encodes CDR1 MNHEY and CDR2 SMNVEV (reference sequence). This CDR3 is built from 15 residues. The CDR3 here is CASKVAGGGRDTQYF. The CDR3 nucleotides are TGTGCCAGCAAGGTAGCGGGGGGGGGCAGAGATACGCAGTATTTT.

The rearrangement links TRBV18 to TRBJ2-1; the match to TRBD2 covers 13 bases. Germline V lookup: CDR1 KGHSH, CDR2 LQKENI. The CDR3 runs to 17 residues. The V and J ends lost 5 bases and 4 bases, in that order; junction bases with no gene match: 8. The CDR3 loop is CASSSLGTSGAYNEQFF. As DNA, the CDR3 is TGTGCCAGCTCATCCCTTGGGACTAGCGGGGCGTACAATGAGCAGTTCTTC.

The chain recombines TRBV5-7 with TRBJ2-5; possible D gene TRBD2, 5 bases. TRBV5-7 is assigned to the ORF class and has an uncertain function. This CDR3 region has 14 residues. V was shortened by 5 bases and J by 5 bases, with 16 bases between the two germline ends. The CDR3 sequence: CASSSPRVHETQYF. In DNA form, the CDR3 reads TGTGCCAGCAGTTCCCCGCGGGTTCACGAGACCCAGTACTTC.

The CDR3 region has the DNA TGTGCCAGCAGGGGGACTAGGCAAGAGACCCAGTACTTC. Translating gives CASRGTRQETQYF. V usage is TRBV27 and J usage is TRBJ2-5, with 8 positions matching TRBD2. The germline CDR1 and CDR2 sequences are MNHEY and SMNVEV (reference sequence). J lost 2 bases, V lost 6 bases, and 2 bases had no gene match. CDR3 length equals 13 residues.

The gene calls are TRBV19 and TRBJ2-3; D unresolved. Germline loops: CDR1 LNHDA, CDR2 SQIVND (reference sequence). V lost 1 base to trimming and J lost 2 bases, with 7 bases between them. CDR3 length: 14 residues. The CDR3 loop reads CASSIGGVTDTQYF. The CDR3 nucleotides are TGTGCCAGTAGTATAGGCGGAGTCACAGATACGCAGTATTTT. Supplemented by reference TRBV19 and TRBJ2-3, the full variable domain reads DGGITQSPKYLFRKEGQNVTLSCEQNLNHDAMYWYRQDPGQGLRLIYYSQIVNDFQKGDIAEGYSVSREKKESFPLTVTSAQKNPTAFYLCASSIGGVTDTQYFGPGTRLTVL.

The genes are TRBV7-9 and TRBJ1-1; no firm D call. From germline, CDR1 is SEHNR and CDR2 FQNEAQ (reference sequence). There are 12 residues in the CDR3. V gave up 11 bases and J gave up 4 bases, with 14 bases separating them. CDR3 nucleotide sequence: TGTGCCGACGGTGAGGGAGGCACTGAAGCTTTCTTT. Translated: CADGEGGTEAFF.